These 27 T cell receptor beta chains came from one sample sequenced in a study of shared clonotypes between healthy human individuals. Clones were sequenced by immunoSEQ multiplex PCR, and TCRdb holds only the in-frame ones, with some missing. The data contain some 2 million clones, around 95% of them singletons. The sequenced material came from naive CD4+ T cells sorted from blood. Subset reported: CD45RA+ positively selected. The receptors were gathered from a man aged 18 to 35 in good health.

As DNA, the CDR3 is TGCGCCAGCAGCAGCGGGACTAGCGGGCACACCGGGGAGCTGTTTTTT. Its protein is CASSSGTSGHTGELFF. The chain employs TRBV5-1 and TRBJ2-2, with 12 bases identical to TRBD2. J was trimmed by 3 bases and V by 4 bases; bases with no gene match: 4. CDR1 is SGHRS and CDR2 is YFSETQ in the germline V gene. The CDR3 extends over 16 amino acids.

This chain joins TRBV2 and TRBJ2-7; 7 bases are a match to TRBD1. The J segment lost 2 bases and the V segment lost 0 bases, leaving 1 base of the junction unmatched. The germline V gene encodes CDR1 SNHLY and CDR2 FYNNEI. The CDR3 runs to 14 residues. The CDR3 sequence: CASSEADRTYEQYF. Written as DNA, the CDR3 is TGTGCCAGCAGTGAAGCGGACAGGACCTACGAGCAGTACTTC.

J is TRBJ1-5 and V is TRBV7-9; D is ambiguous. Germline V gene data show CDR1 as SEHNR and CDR2 as FQNEAQ (reference sequence). The CDR3 covers 13 residues. V gave up 1 base and J gave up 6 bases, with 7 bases separating them. The CDR3 loop is CASSLGHVQPQHF. CDR3 nucleotides: TGTGCCAGCAGCTTAGGCCATGTTCAGCCCCAGCATTTT.

The rearrangement uses TRBV9 and TRBJ2-7; maybe TRBD2 (5 bases). Deletions cut 4 bases from V and 4 bases from J, with 12 bases between. The CDR3 is 13 residues long. Germline CDR1 is SGDLS and CDR2 is YYNGEE. CDR3 in amino acids: CASSSGRNYEQYF. Here the CDR3 DNA reads TGTGCCAGCAGCAGCGGCAGAAATTACGAGCAGTACTTC.

CDR3 residues: CASSLEGRRETQYF. Here the CDR3 DNA reads TGTGCCAGCAGCTTGGAGGGAAGGCGAGAGACCCAGTACTTC. V usage is TRBV5-5 and J usage is TRBJ2-5; D is uncertain. Germline V gives CDR1 SGHKS, CDR2 YYEKEE (reference sequence). Trimming removed 0 bases from V and 4 bases from J, with 10 bases in between. This CDR3 contains 14 residues.

In this sample, this clone turned up once. A read error is possible here, since a much larger clone lies one base away. The chain has TRBV28 and TRBJ1-3; no clear D. The germline V gene encodes CDR1 MDHEN and CDR2 SYDVKM. The CDR3 spans 10 residues. The CDR3 sequence is CASSGNTVYF. The CDR3 region has the DNA TGTGCCAGCTCAGGAAACACCGTATATTTT. The full variable domain, rest sourced from reference TRBV28 and TRBJ1-3, is DVKVTQSSRYLVKRTGEKVFLECVQDMDHENMFWYRQDPGLGLRLIYFSYDVKMKEKGDIPEGYSVSREKKERFSLILESASTNQTSMYLCASSGNTVYFGEGSWLTVV.

Concerning this clone: The same CDR3 arises from other DNA sequences in this sample as well. The chain carries TRBV7-8 and TRBJ1-5; D gene ambiguous. Germline-derived CDR1 and CDR2 are SGHVS and FQNEAQ. The CDR3 has 13 residues. V shed 1 base and J shed 1 base, with 2 bases lying between them. The DNA of the CDR3 is TGTGCCAGCAGCTTAGACAGCAATCAGCCCCAGCATTTT. Translated: CASSLDSNQPQHF.

The chain employs TRBV7-9 and TRBJ1-1; D call uncertain. The V and J ends lost 5 bases and 11 bases respectively, with 12 bases between them. Germline V gives CDR1 SEHNR, CDR2 FQNEAQ (reference sequence). This CDR3 has 11 residues. The CDR3 spells CASSAGKVAFF. The CDR3 coding sequence is TGTGCCAGCAGCGCGGGCAAGGTGGCTTTCTTT.

This CDR3 is CASSQELGQSNSPLHF. The CDR3, as DNA: TGCGCCAGCAGCCAAGAATTAGGGCAGTCAAATTCACCCCTCCACTTT. The chain uses TRBV4-1 and TRBJ1-6, with no clear D. The length of the CDR3 is 16 residues. The V gene's germline CDR1 is MGHRA and CDR2 YSYEKL. V was shortened by 0 bases and J by 7 bases, with 13 bases between the two germline ends.

The J gene is TRBJ2-2, the V gene TRBV30, with D perhaps TRBD1 or TRBD2 (6 bases each). The length of the CDR3 is 16 residues. CDR1 GTSNPN and CDR2 SVGIG come from the germline V gene (reference sequence). V shed 3 bases and J shed 0 bases, with 14 bases lying between them. The CDR3 loop is CAWRKAGTTNTGELFF. The CDR3 region has the DNA TGTGCCTGGAGGAAGGCGGGGACAACGAACACCGGGGAGCTGTTTTTT.

This rearrangement joins TRBV25-1 to TRBJ2-5, with D unresolved. From germline, CDR1 is MGHDK and CDR2 SYGVNS. This CDR3 spans 14 amino acids. Trimming stripped 1 base from V and 4 bases from J, with 10 bases between. CDR3 in DNA: TGTGCCAGCAGTGAATTGGGCCCATCAGAGACCCAGTACTTC. This translates into CASSELGPSETQYF.

The chain has TRBV6-6 and TRBJ1-5; 10 nucleotides align to TRBD1. V shed 10 bases and J 4 bases; nucleotides not matched to a gene: 10. The CDR3 covers 15 residues. Germline V gene data show CDR1 as MNHNY and CDR2 as SVGAGI (reference sequence). The CDR3 DNA sequence: TGTGCCAATTCGGGGGACAGGGGACCAAATCAGCCCCAGCATTTT. Protein sequence: CANSGDRGPNQPQHF.

This clone occurred a few times. The J gene is TRBJ2-6, the V gene TRBV4-3, with 7 bases fitting TRBD2. Per germline, CDR1 LGHNA and CDR2 YSLEER. The junction had 6 bases not matched to a gene; V was cut back by 1 base and J by 0 bases. The CDR3 is made up of 18 amino acids. The CDR3 DNA follows: TGCGCCAGCAGCCAAGGTCTAGCGGATCTCTCTGGGGCCAACGTCCTGACTTTC. Translation gives CASSQGLADLSGANVLTF.

V and J are TRBV30 and TRBJ2-7; 9 bases agree with TRBD1. The CDR3 contains 15 residues. The germline gives CDR1 GTSNPN, CDR2 SVGIG (reference sequence). The junction had 9 bases not matched to a gene; V was cut back by 4 bases and J by 2 bases. The CDR3 nucleotides read TGTGCCTGGACTCCTAACAGGGGGCGCGCCTACGAGCAGTACTTC. This codes for CAWTPNRGRAYEQYF.

This sequence joins TRBV7-9 and TRBJ2-7; 8 bases map to TRBD1. This CDR3 spans 16 amino acids. Trimming cost V 2 bases and J 2 bases; bases outside gene matches: 8. Per germline, CDR1 SEHNR and CDR2 FQNEAQ (reference sequence). CDR3 in amino acids: CASSLSGTGRTYEQYF. In DNA form, the CDR3 reads TGTGCCAGCAGCTTATCCGGGACAGGACGCACCTACGAGCAGTACTTC.

The chain uses TRBV7-9 and TRBJ1-5; D not resolved. The CDR3 loop spans 15 amino acids. V was shortened by 1 base and J by 2 bases, with 9 bases between the two germline ends. Germline CDR1 SEHNR, CDR2 FQNEAQ (reference sequence). The CDR3 loop reads CASSLGEGRNQPQHF. DNA of the CDR3: TGTGCCAGCAGCTTAGGGGAGGGTCGCAATCAGCCCCAGCATTTT.

The chain employs TRBV6-5 and TRBJ2-7; the D call may be TRBD1 or TRBD2 (5 bases each). CDR1 is MNHEY, CDR2 SVGAGI, per germline. Trimming cost V 3 bases and J 5 bases, with 14 bases left between them. This CDR3 has 14 residues. The CDR3 spells CASSYLGPGHEQYF. CDR3 nucleotides: TGTGCCAGCAGTTATTTGGGACCGGGCCACGAGCAGTACTTC.

This clone was observed a single time. The chain's CDR3 is CASRQDKGVGELFF. The CDR3 coding sequence is TGTGCCAGCAGACAGGACAAGGGAGTCGGGGAGCTGTTTTTT. V and J are TRBV6-6 and TRBJ2-2; TRBD1 or TRBD2 may be the D gene (5 bases each). The V gene lost 6 bases and the J gene lost 7 bases, with 15 bases spanning the gap. This CDR3 contains 14 residues. Germline values: CDR1 MNHNY, CDR2 SVGAGI (reference sequence).

The table lists this clone with a count of one. The CDR3 region is CSVCGTGLTEAFF. For the CDR3, the DNA is TGCAGCGTTTGCGGGACAGGGTTAACTGAAGCTTTCTTT. The chain has TRBV29-1 and TRBJ1-1; TRBD1 matches 9 bases. V lost 5 bases to trimming and J lost 5 bases; unmatched junction nucleotides: 6. Looked up from germline, CDR1 is SQVTM and CDR2 is ANQGSEA. There are 13 residues in the CDR3.

This sequence joins TRBV5-1 and TRBJ1-1, with 8 bases identical to TRBD1. From germline, CDR1 is SGHRS and CDR2 YFSETQ. After removal of 3 bases from V and 1 base from J, the junction contained 8 bases not matched to a gene. The CDR3 runs to 16 residues. CDR3: CASSSLGQGENTEAFF. CDR3 sequence (DNA): TGCGCCAGCAGCTCCCTCGGACAGGGAGAGAACACTGAAGCTTTCTTT. Combining the CDR3 with reference TRBV5-1 and TRBJ1-1 gives the whole variable domain KAGVTQTPRYLIKTRGQQVTLSCSPISGHRSVSWYQQTPGQGLQFLFEYFSETQRNKGNFPGRFSGRQFSNSRSEMNVSTLELGDSALYLCASSSLGQGENTEAFFGQGTRLTVV.

V is TRBV6-1 and J is TRBJ1-4, with D maybe TRBD1 (6 bases). Germline V lookup: CDR1 MNHNS, CDR2 SASEGT. Between the trimmed V and J ends, which lost 0 bases and 4 bases, there was a span of 21 bases. This CDR3 region has 19 residues. For the CDR3, the DNA is TGTGCCAGCAGTGAAGCAATGAGGGGCGAACAGGGCTTTAATGAAAAACTGTTTTTT. It codes for CASSEAMRGEQGFNEKLFF.

The gene calls are TRBV11-3 and TRBJ2-1; tentative D call: TRBD2 (5 bases). The CDR3 is 13 residues long. Germline CDR1 SGHNT, CDR2 YENEEA. V was shortened by 5 bases and J by 6 bases, with 11 bases between the two germline ends. As DNA, the CDR3 is TGTGCCAGCAGCACACTAGAGTCCAATGAGCAGTTCTTC. Protein: CASSTLESNEQFF.

The CDR3 is CASRYRGAYNSPLHF. The CDR3 nucleotides read TGTGCCAGCAGGTACAGGGGGGCCTATAATTCACCCCTCCACTTT. The rearrangement uses TRBV28 and TRBJ1-6, with TRBD1 matching over 8 bases. The CDR3 extends over 15 amino acids. V gave up 6 bases and J gave up 2 bases; unmatched junction bases: 3. Germline CDR1 is MDHEN and CDR2 is SYDVKM.

The chain joins TRBV29-1 to TRBJ1-1; the D gene is possibly TRBD1 (5 bases). The germline V and J ends were trimmed by 4 bases and 0 bases, with 15 bases remaining between them. Germline V gene lookup returns CDR1 SQVTM and CDR2 ANQGSEA. The CDR3 totals 15 residues. The CDR3 DNA sequence: TGCAGCGTTGTGAGACCAGGGCAAGTGAACACTGAAGCTTTCTTT. Translation gives CSVVRPGQVNTEAFF.

The chain employs TRBV20-1 and TRBJ2-1; TRBD2 might be the D (6 bases). The V gene lost 3 bases and the J gene lost 12 bases, with 12 bases spanning the gap. CDR3 size: 11 residues. From germline, CDR1 is DFQATT and CDR2 SNEGSKA (reference sequence). This CDR3 reads CSARGGEGQFF. The CDR3 DNA is TGCAGTGCTAGGGGAGGAGAGGGGCAGTTCTTC.

V gene TRBV6-1 combines with J gene TRBJ2-2, with unresolved D. This CDR3 spans 13 amino acids. V was cut by 6 bases and J by 6 bases, with 11 bases left in between. Germline values: CDR1 MNHNS, CDR2 SASEGT. CDR3 sequence reads: CASRDPASGELFF. CDR3 DNA sequence: TGTGCCAGCAGAGACCCAGCGTCCGGGGAGCTGTTTTTT.

V is TRBV28 and J is TRBJ1-5; D ambiguous. The CDR3 extends over 12 amino acids. Germline values: CDR1 MDHEN, CDR2 SYDVKM. The V gene lost 8 bases and the J gene lost 7 bases, with 12 bases spanning the gap. CDR3 nucleotide sequence: TGTGCCAGCGGGGAGCCTAACCAGCCCCAGCATTTT. Its translation: CASGEPNQPQHF.